The rows below give T cell receptor beta chains drawn from one sample of a study of shared clonotypes between healthy human individuals. The table came from immunoSEQ multiplex PCR; TCRdb's copy has only in-frame clones and leaves some out. The table includes about 1.5 million clones, 98% detected once. The sequencing sample was made of naive CD4+ T cells sorted from blood. These receptors were taken from a man aged 25 to 40 in good health. Each CDR3 is given with its conserved first and last residue. The D gene is left open where the match is weak. Where a row states a size, it is once, few, many or the class of an expanded clone; other rows omit it.

j_call d_call clone_size v_call cdr3_aa cdr3_nt
TRBJ2-5 TRBD2 NA TRBV5-6 CASRNNVRGGRVRETQYF TGTGCCAGCAGGAACAATGTTCGGGGCGGGAGGGTAAGAGAGACCCAGTACTTC
TRBJ2-2 TRBD1 NA TRBV5-1 CASSPGGENTGELFF TGCGCCAGCAGCCCAGGGGGCGAGAACACCGGGGAGCTGTTTTTT
TRBJ2-7 NA NA TRBV4-1 CASSQGDRPRGNEQYF TGCGCCAGCAGCCAAGGGGATAGACCTCGGGGTAACGAGCAGTACTTC
TRBJ2-1 TRBD1 NA TRBV7-8 CASSPDRVYNEQFF TGTGCCAGCAGCCCGGACAGGGTATACAATGAGCAGTTCTTC
TRBJ2-7 NA NA TRBV11-2 CASSPLGTGEQYF TGTGCCAGCAGCCCACTGGGGACGGGCGAGCAGTACTTC
TRBJ1-4 NA NA TRBV5-4 CASSSSRGDEKLFF TGTGCCAGCAGCAGTAGCCGGGGAGATGAAAAACTGTTTTTT
TRBJ1-1 NA NA TRBV27 CASSLVGWDTEAFF TGTGCCAGCAGTTTGGTAGGGTGGGACACTGAAGCTTTCTTT
TRBJ2-7 NA NA TRBV5-1 CASSLGPGGSYEQYF TGCGCCAGCAGCTTGGGACCCGGGGGCTCCTACGAGCAGTACTTC
TRBJ2-1 NA NA TRBV7-9 CASSLGVGIDEQFF TGTGCCAGCAGCTTAGGAGTGGGGATTGATGAGCAGTTCTTC
TRBJ2-7 NA NA TRBV2 CASRRAAQNSYEQYF TGTGCCAGCAGACGTGCGGCCCAGAACTCCTACGAGCAGTACTTC
TRBJ2-1 TRBD1 NA TRBV5-1 CASSLDGQGLVYNEQFF TGCGCCAGCAGCCTCGACGGACAGGGGTTGGTCTACAATGAGCAGTTCTTC
TRBJ1-2 NA NA TRBV28 CASSLGTRRGSGYTF TGTGCCAGCAGTTTAGGCACGAGGAGGGGGTCTGGCTACACCTTC
TRBJ2-3 NA NA TRBV18 CASSLLGPTSTDTQYF TGTGCCAGCTCACTGCTGGGACCGACATCCACAGATACGCAGTATTTT
TRBJ2-7 NA NA TRBV5-1 CASSIGGGGYEQYF TGCGCCAGCAGCATCGGAGGGGGCGGCTACGAGCAGTACTTC
TRBJ2-3 TRBD2 NA TRBV2 CATTASGREDTQYF TGTGCCACTACGGCTAGCGGGAGAGAAGATACGCAGTATTTT
TRBJ2-2 NA NA TRBV10-2 CASRTNGELFF TGCGCCAGCAGAACGAACGGGGAGCTGTTTTTT
TRBJ1-2 NA NA TRBV10-2 CASSDPNYGYTF TGCGCCAGCAGTGACCCTAATTATGGCTACACCTTC
TRBJ2-3 TRBD1 NA TRBV5-4 CASSSGQVRDTQYF TGTGCCAGCAGCTCTGGACAGGTTCGGGATACGCAGTATTTT
TRBJ1-5 NA NA TRBV4-1 CASSQDQVSQPQHF TGCGCCAGCAGCCAAGACCAGGTGAGTCAGCCCCAGCATTTT
TRBJ2-7 TRBD1 NA TRBV14 CASSSGQGDYSYEQYF TGTGCCAGCAGCTCGGGACAGGGGGATTATTCCTACGAGCAGTACTTC
TRBJ2-3 NA NA TRBV5-4 CASSPSIDTQYF TGTGCCAGCAGCCCCTCGATAGATACGCAGTATTTT
TRBJ1-1 NA NA TRBV7-9 CASSLVQREEAFF TGTGCCAGCAGCTTAGTACAGAGAGAAGAAGCTTTCTTT
TRBJ2-1 NA NA TRBV6-4 CASSDSIRDEQFF TGTGCCAGCAGTGACTCGATTCGCGATGAGCAGTTCTTC
TRBJ2-1 NA NA TRBV5-1 CASSLDAGSYNEQFF TGCGCCAGCAGCTTGGACGCCGGGTCCTACAATGAGCAGTTCTTC
TRBJ2-3 NA NA TRBV11-2 CASSLLVGQGITDTQYF TGTGCCAGCAGCTTACTGGTGGGCCAGGGTATCACAGATACGCAGTATTTT
TRBJ2-7 TRBD1 NA TRBV2 CASSEGPEGAESF TGTGCCAGCAGTGAAGGTCCAGAGGGGGCAGAATCATTC
TRBJ1-5 NA NA TRBV7-2 CASSLLNQPQHF TGTGCCAGCAGCTTGTTAAATCAGCCCCAGCATTTT
TRBJ1-1 NA NA TRBV30 CAWSVGRKTEAFF TGTGCCTGGAGTGTAGGTCGGAAAACTGAAGCTTTCTTT
TRBJ1-5 NA NA TRBV28 CASSLGRWGQPQHF TGTGCCAGCAGTTTGGGCCGGTGGGGACAGCCCCAGCATTTT
TRBJ1-5 TRBD1 NA TRBV28 CASTQTGGNQPQHF TGTGCCAGCACCCAAACAGGGGGCAATCAGCCCCAGCATTTT
TRBJ1-2 NA NA TRBV7-6 CASSFGVGGPYGYTF TGTGCCAGCAGCTTTGGAGTGGGGGGGCCCTATGGCTACACCTTC
TRBJ2-3 TRBD1 NA TRBV5-5 CASSKWTGGSTDTQYF TGTGCCAGCAGCAAATGGACAGGGGGGTCCACAGATACGCAGTATTTT
TRBJ2-1 NA NA TRBV18 CASSLSSYNEQFF TGTGCCAGCTCACTGTCCTCCTACAATGAGCAGTTCTTC
TRBJ2-1 NA once TRBV25-1 CASSKLDPYNEQFF TGTGCCAGCAGTAAACTCGATCCGTACAATGAGCAGTTCTTC
TRBJ2-1 NA NA TRBV18 CASSNRINNEQFF TGTGCCAGCTCAAACAGGATCAACAATGAGCAGTTCTTC
TRBJ2-3 TRBD2 NA TRBV18 CASSPTSGRADTQYF TGTGCCAGCTCACCAACTAGCGGGAGGGCAGATACGCAGTATTTT
TRBJ2-2 NA NA TRBV12-5 CASGLWPGPNTGELFF TGTGCTAGTGGTTTGTGGCCGGGGCCGAACACCGGGGAGCTGTTTTTT